These 22 T cell receptor beta chains were all obtained from the same sample, sequenced in a study of CD8 T cells in ankylosing spondylitis. The study, taken as a whole, reports: Typical of ankylosing spondylitis blood, it appeared, was a TCR beta motif of eight highly homologous variants.

TCRdb fed the 5' RACE reads into MiXCR, producing one record per CDR3 protein. The data contain fewer than 550,000 distinct CDR3 sequences, roughly 5.2% of them singletons. Their target antigens are unknown. Sequencing input: blood, either unsorted or a sorted T cell fraction (not recorded which). These receptor sequences come from a male donor with ankylosing spondylitis.

At least ten counts were recorded for this clonotype. V is TRBV12-3 or TRBV12-4 and J is TRBJ1-5, with TRBD1 matching over 9 bases. V trimming: 5 bases; J trimming: 4 bases; junction bases outside the gene matches: 6. The CDR3 runs 15 residues. In DNA form, the CDR3 reads TGTGCCAGCAGTCGATTACAGGGGGCAAATCAGCCCCAGCATTTT. Translation gives CASSRLQGANQPQHF.

This clonotype was seen only a few times. The chain carries TRBV19 and TRBJ2-1, with D tentatively TRBD2 (5 bases). Germline CDR1 reads LNHDA; CDR2 reads SQIVND (reference sequence). The CDR3 contains 12 residues. Trimming pared 5 bases from V and 7 bases from J, leaving 9 bases between. DNA for the CDR3: TGTGCCAGTAGTGGTCGGAGGAATGAGCAGTTCTTC. Its protein is CASSGRRNEQFF.

This clonotype was seen at least ten times. The chain links TRBV7-6 to TRBJ2-5; TRBD1 agrees at 8 bases. Per germline, CDR1 SGHVS and CDR2 FNYEAQ. CDR3 size: 15 residues. The junction had 4 bases not matched to a gene; V was cut back by 3 bases and J by 1 base. The CDR3 DNA reads as TGTGCCAGCAGCTTGGGGACAGGCCCCCAAGAGACCCAGTACTTC. Its protein is CASSLGTGPQETQYF.

This clonotype showed up just a few times. The CDR3 is CSVGDFGGYGYTF. The CDR3 DNA reads as TGCAGCGTTGGTGATTTCGGGGGCTATGGCTACACCTTC. The chain recombines TRBV29-1 with TRBJ1-2, with D possibly being TRBD1 (5 bases). This CDR3 has 13 amino acids. Germline CDR1 SQVTM, CDR2 ANQGSEA. Trimming removed 4 bases at V and 4 bases at J, with 13 bases between.

This clonotype has ten or more counts. The rearrangement uses TRBV4-3 and TRBJ1-1; D perhaps matches TRBD1 (5 bases). Germline CDR1 and CDR2: LGHNA and YSLEER. This CDR3 has 13 amino acids. Trimming removed 0 bases at V and 11 bases at J, with 13 bases between. For the CDR3, the DNA is TGCGCCAGCAGCCAAGAAAAAGGGGTGCGCGCTTTCTTT. The encoded protein is CASSQEKGVRAFF.

This clonotype was seen many times. The V call is TRBV3-1, the J call TRBJ2-5; TRBD2 matches 7 bases. V dropped 5 bases and J dropped 2; count of bases not matched to a gene: 5. The germline CDR1 and CDR2 sequences are LGHDT and YNNKEL (reference sequence). The CDR3 loop spans 14 amino acids. The CDR3 here is CASSRLAAQETQYF. CDR3 DNA sequence: TGTGCCAGCAGCAGGCTAGCGGCACAAGAGACCCAGTACTTC.

This clonotype was seen at least ten times. This chain uses TRBV20-1 with TRBJ2-1; D remains unclear. Between the trimmed V and J ends, which lost 4 bases and 7 bases, there was a span of 5 bases. The CDR3 has 10 amino acids. Per germline, CDR1 DFQATT and CDR2 SNEGSKA (reference sequence). Here the CDR3 reads CSATQNEQFF. In nucleotides, the CDR3 is TGCAGTGCTACCCAAAATGAGCAGTTCTTC.

This clonotype was recorded at least ten times. This chain uses TRBV5-5 with TRBJ2-5, with 11 bases lining up with TRBD2. Germline loops: CDR1 SGHKS, CDR2 YYEKEE (reference sequence). V was pared by 2 bases and J by 5 bases, with 2 bases of the junction left unmatched. The CDR3 contains 14 residues. CDR3 residues: CASSLLAGVETQYF. The CDR3 nucleotides read TGTGCCAGCAGCTTACTAGCGGGAGTGGAGACCCAGTACTTC.

The table lists this clonotype with many counts. A junction end diverges from the germline sequence, so it may reflect a read error. CDR3 sequence reads: CASSLAGEAFF. The DNA for the CDR3 is TGCGCCAGCAGCTTGGCTGGTGAAGCTTTCTTT. The rearrangement joins TRBV12-3 or TRBV12-4 to TRBJ1-1; no clear D. This CDR3 comprises 11 residues.

This clonotype has at least ten counts. DNA of the CDR3: TGTGCCAGCTCAACGACTGGCGGGGGATACAATGAGCAGTTCTTC. It encodes CASSTTGGGYNEQFF. V usage is TRBV18 and J usage is TRBJ2-1; 7 bases are shared with TRBD2. Germline V gene lookup returns CDR1 KGHSH and CDR2 LQKENI. There are 15 residues in the CDR3. The V and J ends lost 5 bases and 4 bases, in that order; junction bases with no gene match: 8.

This clonotype came up many times. The chain recombines TRBV20-1 with TRBJ2-3; tentative D call: TRBD2 (6 bases). With 5 bases removed from V and 2 bases from J, the gap between germline ends came to 20 bases. This CDR3 contains 16 residues. Germline values: CDR1 DFQATT, CDR2 SNEGSKA (reference sequence). CDR3 nucleotides: TGCAGTGCTTATCAGGCGGGGCGGCGATTCACAGATACGCAGTATTTT. Protein product: CSAYQAGRRFTDTQYF.

The chain links TRBV18 to TRBJ1-2; D unresolved. Germline CDR1 reads KGHSH; CDR2 reads LQKENI. V lost 5 bases to trimming and J lost 8 bases, with 9 bases between them. The CDR3 sequence is 11 residues long. CDR3 sequence reads: CASSSDWGYTF. CDR3 in DNA: TGTGCCAGCTCATCCGACTGGGGCTACACCTTC.

The rearrangement joins TRBV6-1 to TRBJ1-3, with D unclear. This CDR3 contains 15 residues. Germline CDR1 MNHNS, CDR2 SASEGT. V was shortened by 4 bases and J by 0 bases, with 10 bases between the two germline ends. The CDR3 reads CASSVSLHSGNTIYF. The CDR3 DNA reads as TGTGCCAGCAGTGTTAGTCTTCACTCTGGAAACACCATATATTTT.

This clonotype was observed a few times. The chain couples TRBV20-1 to TRBJ2-5, with 8 bases matching TRBD2. J lost 7 bases, V lost 2 bases, and 12 bases had no gene match. The CDR3 sequence is 15 residues long. Germline lookup yields CDR1 DFQATT and CDR2 SNEGSKA (reference sequence). CDR3 amino acids: CSARSLAGGGGTQYF. In DNA, the CDR3 is TGCAGTGCTAGATCCCTAGCGGGCGGAGGGGGGACCCAGTACTTC.

The gene calls are TRBV28 and TRBJ2-7, with D perhaps matching TRBD1 (5 bases). This CDR3 has 14 amino acids. Looked up from germline, CDR1 is MDHEN and CDR2 is SYDVKM. V was pared by 2 bases and J by 2 bases, with 10 bases between. This chain's CDR3 is CASSLLDRPYEQYF. The CDR3, as DNA: TGTGCCAGCAGTTTACTCGACAGACCCTACGAGCAGTACTTC. Filled out from reference TRBV28 and TRBJ2-7, the complete variable domain reads DVKVTQSSRYLVKRTGEKVFLECVQDMDHENMFWYRQDPGLGLRLIYFSYDVKMKEKGDIPEGYSVSREKKERFSLILESASTNQTSMYLCASSLLDRPYEQYFGPGTRLTVT.

This clonotype was counted between two and nine times. The chain employs TRBV7-9 and TRBJ2-6; maybe TRBD1 (6 bases). CDR1 and CDR2 (germline): SEHNR, FQNEAQ (reference sequence). The CDR3 has 15 residues. Deletions cut 5 bases from V and 1 base from J, with 9 bases between. The CDR3 DNA is TGTGCCAGCAGCCGTGACAGGTCTGGGGCCAACGTCCTGACTTTC. Translating gives CASSRDRSGANVLTF.

This clonotype has just a few counts. The genes are TRBV29-1 and TRBJ2-5, with TRBD2 matching over 7 bases. V trimming: 4 bases; J trimming: 3 bases; junction bases outside the gene matches: 11. The V gene's germline CDR1 is SQVTM and CDR2 ANQGSEA. This CDR3 has 15 amino acids. CDR3 amino acids: CSVVSGLGLEETQYF. The DNA for the CDR3 is TGCAGCGTTGTGAGTGGACTAGGTCTTGAAGAGACCCAGTACTTC. Combining the CDR3 with reference TRBV29-1 and TRBJ2-5 gives the whole variable domain SAVISQKPSRDICQRGTSLTIQCQVDSQVTMMFWYRQQPGQSLTLIATANQGSEATYESGFVIDKFPISRPNLTFSTLTVSNMSPEDSSIYLCSVVSGLGLEETQYFGPGTRLLVL.

This clonotype was counted at least ten times. The chain combines TRBV20-1 with TRBJ2-5; the D gene could be TRBD1 or TRBD2 (5 bases each). Deletions cut 5 bases from V and 4 bases from J, with 17 bases between. Germline V lookup: CDR1 DFQATT, CDR2 SNEGSKA (reference sequence). This CDR3 is 14 amino acids long. CDR3 in DNA: TGCAGTGCTGGGGGACGTAATTGGAGAGAGACCCAGTACTTC. Its protein is CSAGGRNWRETQYF.

This clonotype was observed at least ten times. This chain uses TRBV20-1 with TRBJ2-5; 7 nucleotides align to TRBD2. The germline V gene has CDR1 DFQATT and CDR2 SNEGSKA (reference sequence). With 5 bases clipped from V and 5 bases from J, the junction kept 14 bases outside the gene matches. The CDR3 covers 15 residues. The CDR3 DNA reads TGCAGTGCTGGGCGGAGCGGGGCCCACCTGGAGACCCAGTACTTC. Protein sequence: CSAGRSGAHLETQYF.

The rearrangement links TRBV20-1 to TRBJ2-3; D gene uncertain. The CDR3 has 15 amino acids. Between the trimmed V and J ends, which lost 1 base and 2 bases, there was a span of 13 bases. Germline lookup yields CDR1 DFQATT and CDR2 SNEGSKA (reference sequence). CDR3 nucleotides: TGCAGTGCTAGAGCCCCTGCCCGGTTCACAGATACGCAGTATTTT. Translation gives CSARAPARFTDTQYF.

This clonotype was seen repeatedly, ten times or more. The chain recombines TRBV12-3 or TRBV12-4 with TRBJ1-5, with D possibly TRBD1 on 6 matching bases. Trimming cost V 4 bases and J 4 bases, with 11 bases left between them. CDR3 length equals 14 residues. The CDR3 DNA is TGTGCCAGCAGTTATGGACAGCTTAATCAGCCCCAGCATTTT. It yields the protein CASSYGQLNQPQHF.

The chain joins TRBV7-3 to TRBJ2-1; 8 nucleotides line up with TRBD2. The CDR3 is 15 residues long. Trimming cost V 2 bases and J 4 bases; bases outside gene matches: 4. CDR1 and CDR2 (germline): SGHTA, FQGTGA. CDR3 coding DNA: TGTGCCAGCAGCTTACCGGGGGGGCTGTACAATGAGCAGTTCTTC. It specifies CASSLPGGLYNEQFF.